These 25 T cell receptor beta chains share one sample of origin, sequenced in a study of cytomegalovirus exposure and HLA in healthy donors. Primers for the PCR totalled 60 Vbeta and 13 Jbeta. TCRdb's copy holds only in-frame clones and misses some; the assay was immunoSEQ multiplex PCR. The sample consists of approximately 140,000 clones, over 60% of them appearing once. Sequencing was carried out using PBMCs. The receptors were sampled from a female donor in good health and CMV-seronegative.

The rearrangement joins TRBV5-5 to TRBJ2-7; TRBD1 matches 7 bases. Germline-derived CDR1 and CDR2 are SGHKS and YYEKEE (reference sequence). The trim removed 3 bases at V and 2 bases at J, leaving 5 bases unmatched. This CDR3 region has 14 residues. This chain's CDR3 is CASSWGQSTYEQYF. Written as DNA, the CDR3 is TGTGCCAGCAGCTGGGGACAGTCGACCTACGAGCAGTACTTC. Using reference TRBV5-5 and TRBJ2-7 for the parts outside the CDR3, the full variable domain is DAGVTQSPTHLIKTRGQQVTLRCSPISGHKSVSWYQQVLGQGPQFIFQYYEKEERGRGNFPDRFSARQFPNYSSELNVNALLLGDSALYLCASSWGQSTYEQYFGPGTRLTVT.

This clone occurred a few times. The chain has TRBV5-6 and TRBJ2-7; unclear D gene. Germline assignment: CDR1 SGHDT and CDR2 YYEEEE. With 1 base removed from V and 1 base from J, the gap between germline ends came to 6 bases. The CDR3 has 13 residues. The CDR3 DNA follows: TGTGCCAGCAGCTTGACACAGTCCTACGAGCAGTACTTC. Translation: CASSLTQSYEQYF.

This clone was found once. The chain couples TRBV6-1 to TRBJ1-1; D is possibly TRBD1 (6 bases). Germline-derived CDR1 and CDR2 are MNHNS and SASEGT. This CDR3 is 15 amino acids long. Between the trimmed V and J ends, which lost 4 bases and 4 bases, there was a span of 16 bases. CDR3 in DNA: TGTGCCAGCAGTGGGAGACAGGAGCTAAGCACTGAAGCTTTCTTT. It translates to CASSGRQELSTEAFF.

J is TRBJ2-3 and V is TRBV10-1; 8 nucleotides line up with TRBD2. With 3 bases clipped from V and 1 base from J, the junction kept 3 bases outside the gene matches. Germline V lookup: CDR1 WNHNN, CDR2 SYGVQD (reference sequence). The CDR3 runs to 15 residues. The CDR3 nucleotides read TGCGCCAGCAGTGAACCGGGACTAGGCACAGATACGCAGTATTTT. This translates into CASSEPGLGTDTQYF.

The rearrangement links TRBV5-1 to TRBJ1-2, with D possibly being TRBD1 (6 bases). The CDR3 length is 18 residues. Trimming cost V 0 bases and J 1 base, with 19 bases left between them. Germline-derived CDR1 and CDR2 are SGHRS and YFSETQ. In DNA, the CDR3 is TGCGCCAGCAGCTTGGCCCAGACAGGAGCCAGATTTAACTATGGCTACACCTTC. Translation gives CASSLAQTGARFNYGYTF.

This clone has a handful of counts. This chain links TRBV7-9 with TRBJ1-4; 9 positions match TRBD1. This CDR3 has 16 residues. The trim removed 4 bases at V and 6 bases at J, leaving 9 bases unmatched. The germline gives CDR1 SEHNR, CDR2 FQNEAQ (reference sequence). CDR3 region: CASSSLTQGAYEKLFF. The CDR3 DNA is TGTGCCAGCAGCTCACTTACACAGGGGGCCTATGAAAAACTGTTTTTT.

The gene calls are TRBV7-9 and TRBJ2-3; 8 nucleotides line up with TRBD2. CDR1 is SEHNR and CDR2 is FQNEAQ in the germline V gene (reference sequence). Trimming cost V 1 base and J 0 bases; bases outside gene matches: 6. This CDR3 comprises 17 residues. The CDR3 DNA reads TGTGCCAGCAGCTTAGAGTCTAGCGGGCGTAGCACAGATACGCAGTATTTT. It translates to CASSLESSGRSTDTQYF.

The chain links TRBV29-1 to TRBJ1-1; D remains unclear. The CDR3 spans 10 residues. Germline CDR1 is SQVTM and CDR2 is ANQGSEA. Trimming cost V 4 bases and J 7 bases, with 7 bases left between them. DNA of the CDR3: TGCAGCGTTGGGCAAGATGAAGCTTTCTTT. This gives the protein CSVGQDEAFF.

The chain combines TRBV11-1 with TRBJ2-6, with 9 positions matching TRBD2. CDR1 SGHAT and CDR2 FQDESV come from the germline V gene (reference sequence). This CDR3 has 17 residues. J lost 2 bases, V lost 1 base, and 3 bases had no gene match. The CDR3 spells CASSLVSGGPGANVLTF. CDR3 coding DNA: TGTGCCAGCAGCTTAGTGAGCGGGGGGCCTGGGGCCAACGTCCTGACTTTC.

The chain employs TRBV7-6 and TRBJ2-3; D is perhaps TRBD2 (6 bases). Germline V gene lookup returns CDR1 SGHVS and CDR2 FNYEAQ. This CDR3 contains 13 residues. Trimming removed 1 base at V and 4 bases at J, with 6 bases between. CDR3 sequence: CASSLGGADTQYF. Here the CDR3 DNA reads TGTGCCAGCAGCTTAGGGGGGGCAGATACGCAGTATTTT.

V and J are TRBV18 and TRBJ1-2; tentative D call: TRBD1 (6 bases). Trimming removed 0 bases from V and 4 bases from J, with 12 bases in between. Germline CDR1 and CDR2: KGHSH and LQKENI. The CDR3 sequence is 15 residues long. The CDR3: CASSPPGAGAYGYTF. The DNA of the CDR3 is TGTGCCAGCTCACCACCTGGGGCAGGGGCCTATGGCTACACCTTC.

The rearrangement links TRBV15 to TRBJ1-4, with unresolved D. This CDR3 contains 15 residues. The germline V gene encodes CDR1 LNHNV and CDR2 YYDKDF (reference sequence). V was shortened by 3 bases and J by 4 bases, with 12 bases between the two germline ends. The CDR3 sequence is CATSRLQKHNEKLFF. The CDR3 region has the DNA TGTGCCACCAGCAGGCTACAGAAGCATAATGAAAAACTGTTTTTT.

This sequence joins TRBV11-1 and TRBJ2-1; 11 bases line up with TRBD2. Germline V gives CDR1 SGHAT, CDR2 FQDESV (reference sequence). V lost 5 bases and J lost 1; bases outside the gene matches: 7. The CDR3 sequence is 17 residues long. The CDR3 DNA sequence: TGTGCCAGCAGCCAGACCATAGCGGGGGGGTCCTACAATGAGCAGTTCTTC. Its protein product is CASSQTIAGGSYNEQFF.

The genes are TRBV15 and TRBJ2-2; D is unclear. V was shortened by 0 bases and J by 9 bases, with 23 bases between the two germline ends. CDR3 size: 18 residues. Germline CDR1 reads LNHNV; CDR2 reads YYDKDF (reference sequence). CDR3 DNA: TGTGCCACCAGCAGAGAGATGGGTAGTGGTCGCGGTTTCAGGGAGCTGTTTTTT. Its translation: CATSREMGSGRGFRELFF.

This clone was seen only a few times. The CDR3 protein is CASSIDTRTYEQYF. The DNA of the CDR3 is TGTGCCAGTAGTATCGACACGAGAACCTACGAGCAGTACTTC. This sequence joins TRBV19 and TRBJ2-7; D unclear. From germline, CDR1 is LNHDA and CDR2 SQIVND (reference sequence). The CDR3 has 14 residues. V was trimmed by 3 bases and J by 2 bases, leaving 11 bases between them. Filled out from reference TRBV19 and TRBJ2-7, the complete variable domain reads DGGITQSPKYLFRKEGQNVTLSCEQNLNHDAMYWYRQDPGQGLRLIYYSQIVNDFQKGDIAEGYSVSREKKESFPLTVTSAQKNPTAFYLCASSIDTRTYEQYFGPGTRLTVT.

The V and J genes are TRBV19 and TRBJ1-2; 7 bases map to TRBD1. This CDR3 has 15 amino acids. The junction had 7 bases not matched to a gene; V was cut back by 6 bases and J by 0 bases. Germline V gives CDR1 LNHDA, CDR2 SQIVND (reference sequence). The chain's CDR3 is CASRRTGVANYGYTF. In DNA form, the CDR3 reads TGTGCCAGTAGAAGGACAGGCGTTGCTAACTATGGCTACACCTTC.

The gene calls are TRBV5-8 and TRBJ1-6, with TRBD1 matching over 9 bases. J was trimmed by 6 bases and V by 2 bases; bases with no gene match: 6. The CDR3 contains 16 residues. Germline CDR1 SGHTS, CDR2 YDEGEE. This chain's CDR3 is CASSLTGGAPNSPLHF. The DNA of the CDR3 is TGTGCCAGCAGCTTAACAGGGGGCGCCCCTAATTCACCCCTCCACTTT.

The chain carries TRBV9 and TRBJ2-5, with D possibly being TRBD1 (6 bases). The J call may not be correct, given that the DNA end is closer to TRBJ2-7. Germline CDR1 and CDR2: SGDLS and YYNGEE. There are 15 residues in the CDR3. The CDR3 coding sequence is TGTGCCAGCAGCGTAGCCCCGGACAGCTCCTACGAGCAGTACTTC. It yields the protein CASSVAPDSSYEQYF.

The J gene is TRBJ2-3, the V gene TRBV14; 7 bases match TRBD2. There are 14 residues in the CDR3. Looked up from germline, CDR1 is SGHDN and CDR2 is FVKESK. Trimming removed 3 bases from V and 5 bases from J; junction bases left unmatched: 5. The CDR3 sequence is CASSQGGGRDTQYF. As DNA, the CDR3 is TGTGCCAGCAGCCAGGGGGGGGGTCGAGATACGCAGTATTTT.

CDR3 sequence (DNA): TGTGCCAGCAGCGCCCAAACAGGCAAGTGCGGCAATGAGCAGTTCTTC. The encoded protein is CASSAQTGKCGNEQFF. V and J are TRBV21-1 and TRBJ2-1; TRBD1 is taken as the D call from the table, unchecked against the DNA. TRBV21-1 is given as a pseudogene. This CDR3 spans 16 amino acids.

The genes are TRBV6-5 and TRBJ2-7, with 11 bases aligning to TRBD1. This CDR3 has 15 residues. Germline V gives CDR1 MNHEY, CDR2 SVGAGI. V was pared by 2 bases and J by 7 bases, with 7 bases of the junction left unmatched. CDR3 nucleotide sequence: TGTGCCAGCAGTTACAGGGGACAGGGGGTGGAAGAGCAGTACTTC. Residues: CASSYRGQGVEEQYF.

V is TRBV5-8 and J is TRBJ1-6; 8 nucleotides agree with TRBD1. The germline CDR1 and CDR2 sequences are SGHTS and YDEGEE. V gave up 4 bases and J gave up 8 bases; unmatched junction bases: 11. This CDR3 has 16 amino acids. CDR3 protein: CASSLGTGRDDSPLHF. CDR3 DNA sequence: TGTGCCAGCAGCCTGGGGACAGGAAGGGATGATTCACCCCTCCACTTT. Based on the CDR3 plus reference TRBV5-8 and TRBJ1-6, the full variable domain is EAGVTQSPTHLIKTRGQQATLRCSPISGHTSVYWYQQALGLGLQFLLWYDEGEERNRGNFPPRFSGRQFPNYSSELNVNALELEDSALYLCASSLGTGRDDSPLHFGNGTRLTVT.

The CDR3 reads CASSAAPMGAGETQYF. The CDR3, as DNA: TGTGCCAGCAGCGCCGCCCCGATGGGGGCAGGCGAGACCCAGTACTTC. The chain uses TRBV9 and TRBJ2-5, with D possibly TRBD1 on 6 matching bases. This CDR3 has 16 amino acids. With 3 bases removed from V and 5 bases from J, the gap between germline ends came to 20 bases. In germline, CDR1 is SGDLS, CDR2 YYNGEE.

This chain connects TRBV6-1 to TRBJ1-2; D is uncertain. The length of the CDR3 is 14 residues. V was cut by 6 bases and J by 5 bases, with 16 bases left in between. CDR1 and CDR2 from the germline V gene are MNHNS and SASEGT. For the CDR3, the DNA is TGTGCCAGCAGCGCTGGACCCAGCGGTTATGGCTACACCTTC. Translated: CASSAGPSGYGYTF.

For this clone: The same CDR3 is also encoded by other DNA sequences in this sample. The chain recombines TRBV19 with TRBJ1-2; a possible D gene is TRBD1 (6 bases). From germline, CDR1 is LNHDA and CDR2 SQIVND (reference sequence). There are 15 residues in the CDR3. V lost 5 bases and J 2 bases, leaving 15 bases between the germline ends. Written as DNA, the CDR3 is TGTGCCAGTAGTCTCAGACGGACAGCCAACTATGGCTACACCTTC. It encodes CASSLRRTANYGYTF.